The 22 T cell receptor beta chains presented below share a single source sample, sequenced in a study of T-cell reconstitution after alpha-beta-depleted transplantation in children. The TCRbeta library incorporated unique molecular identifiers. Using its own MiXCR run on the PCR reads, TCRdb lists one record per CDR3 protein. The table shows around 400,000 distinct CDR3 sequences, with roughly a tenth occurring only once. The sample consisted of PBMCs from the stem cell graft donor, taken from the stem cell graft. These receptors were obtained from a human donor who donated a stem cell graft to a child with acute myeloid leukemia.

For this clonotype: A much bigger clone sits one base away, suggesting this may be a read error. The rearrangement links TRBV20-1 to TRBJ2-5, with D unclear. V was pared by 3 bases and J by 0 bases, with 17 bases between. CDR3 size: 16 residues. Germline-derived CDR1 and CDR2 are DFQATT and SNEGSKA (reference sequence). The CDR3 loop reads CSASCLADSYQETQYF. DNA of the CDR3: TGCAGTGCTAGTTGCTTGGCAGACTCGTACCAAGAGACCCAGTACTTC.

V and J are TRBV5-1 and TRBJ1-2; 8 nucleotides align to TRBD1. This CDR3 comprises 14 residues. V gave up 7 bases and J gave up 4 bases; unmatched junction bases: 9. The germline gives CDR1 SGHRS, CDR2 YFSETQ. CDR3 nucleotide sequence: TGCGCCAGCGGACAGGGCTCAGACCCCTATGGCTACACCTTC. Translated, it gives CASGQGSDPYGYTF.

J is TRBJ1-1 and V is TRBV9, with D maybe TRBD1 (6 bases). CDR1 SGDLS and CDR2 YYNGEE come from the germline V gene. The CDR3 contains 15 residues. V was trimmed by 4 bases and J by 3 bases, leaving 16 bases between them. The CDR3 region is CASSPGGWGHTEAFF. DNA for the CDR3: TGTGCCAGCAGCCCCGGTGGTTGGGGGCACACTGAAGCTTTCTTT.

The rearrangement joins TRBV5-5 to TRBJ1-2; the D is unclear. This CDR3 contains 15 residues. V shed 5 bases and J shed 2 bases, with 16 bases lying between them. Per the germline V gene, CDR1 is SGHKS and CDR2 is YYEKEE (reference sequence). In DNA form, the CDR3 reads TGTGCCAGCAGTCTAACCCGTAGCGCCAACTATGGCTACACCTTC. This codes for CASSLTRSANYGYTF.

In DNA, the CDR3 is TGTGCCAGCAGTTACCCTCTGGGGGCGGGAGCTCGCAATGAGCAGTTCTTC. Amino acid sequence: CASSYPLGAGARNEQFF. The chain is built from TRBV6-2 or TRBV6-3 and TRBJ2-1; possibly TRBD2 for D (7 bases). The length of the CDR3 is 17 residues. Trimming shortened V by 2 bases and J by 6 bases, and 20 bases separated the two germline ends. Germline loops: CDR1 MNHEY, CDR2 SVGEGT.

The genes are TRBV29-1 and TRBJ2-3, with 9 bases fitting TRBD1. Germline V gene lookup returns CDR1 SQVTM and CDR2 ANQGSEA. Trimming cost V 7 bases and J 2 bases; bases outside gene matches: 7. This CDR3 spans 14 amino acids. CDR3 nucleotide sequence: TGCAGCGCAAAAGACAGGGGGGTCACAGATACGCAGTATTTT. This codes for CSAKDRGVTDTQYF.

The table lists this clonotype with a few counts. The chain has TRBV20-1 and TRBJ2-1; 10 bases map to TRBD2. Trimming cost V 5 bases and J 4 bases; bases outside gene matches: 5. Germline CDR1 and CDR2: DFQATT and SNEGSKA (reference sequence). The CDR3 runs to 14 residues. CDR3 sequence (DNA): TGCAGTGCTCCGATAGCGGGGGGTTACAATGAGCAGTTCTTC. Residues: CSAPIAGGYNEQFF.

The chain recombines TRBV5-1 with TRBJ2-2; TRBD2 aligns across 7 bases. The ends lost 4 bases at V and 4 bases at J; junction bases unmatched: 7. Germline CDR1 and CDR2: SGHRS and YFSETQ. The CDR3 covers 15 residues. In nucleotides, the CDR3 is TGCGCCAGCAGCATCGAGCGGGGATCCACCGGGGAGCTGTTTTTT. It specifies CASSIERGSTGELFF.

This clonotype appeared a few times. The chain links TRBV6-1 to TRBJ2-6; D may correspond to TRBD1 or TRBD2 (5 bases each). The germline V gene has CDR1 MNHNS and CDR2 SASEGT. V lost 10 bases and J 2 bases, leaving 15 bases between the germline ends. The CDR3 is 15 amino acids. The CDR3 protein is CATLGRSPGANVLTF. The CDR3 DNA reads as TGTGCCACCTTGGGACGTTCCCCTGGGGCCAACGTCCTGACTTTC.

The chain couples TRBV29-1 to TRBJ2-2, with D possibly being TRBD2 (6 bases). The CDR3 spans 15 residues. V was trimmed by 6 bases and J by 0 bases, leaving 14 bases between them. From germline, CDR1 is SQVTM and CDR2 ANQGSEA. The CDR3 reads CSVQPSAANTGELFF. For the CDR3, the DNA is TGCAGCGTGCAACCTAGCGCCGCGAACACCGGGGAGCTGTTTTTT.

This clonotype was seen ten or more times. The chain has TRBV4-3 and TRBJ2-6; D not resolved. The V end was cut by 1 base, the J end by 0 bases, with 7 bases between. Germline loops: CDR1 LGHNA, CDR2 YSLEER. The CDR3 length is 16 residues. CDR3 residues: CASSQGLYSGANVLTF. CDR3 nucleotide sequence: TGCGCCAGCAGCCAAGGTCTATACTCTGGGGCCAACGTCCTGACTTTC.

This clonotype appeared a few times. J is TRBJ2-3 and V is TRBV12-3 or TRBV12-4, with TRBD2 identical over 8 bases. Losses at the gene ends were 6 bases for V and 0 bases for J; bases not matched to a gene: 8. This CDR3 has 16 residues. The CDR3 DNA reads TGTGCCAGCAGGCCAACTAGCGGCCTTAGCACAGATACGCAGTATTTT. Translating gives CASRPTSGLSTDTQYF.

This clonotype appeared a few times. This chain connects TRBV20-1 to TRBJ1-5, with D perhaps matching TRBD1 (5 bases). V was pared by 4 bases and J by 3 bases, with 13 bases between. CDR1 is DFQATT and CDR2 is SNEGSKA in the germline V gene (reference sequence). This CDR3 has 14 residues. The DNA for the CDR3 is TGCAGTGCTATCCGGGACGGCCTCAATCAGCCCCAGCATTTT. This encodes CSAIRDGLNQPQHF.

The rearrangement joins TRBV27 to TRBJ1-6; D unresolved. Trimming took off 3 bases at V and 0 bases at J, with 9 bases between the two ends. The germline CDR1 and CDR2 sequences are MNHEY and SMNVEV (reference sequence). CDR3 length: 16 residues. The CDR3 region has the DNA TGTGCCAGCAGTTTGACATCATTCTCCTATAATTCACCCCTCCACTTT. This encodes CASSLTSFSYNSPLHF.

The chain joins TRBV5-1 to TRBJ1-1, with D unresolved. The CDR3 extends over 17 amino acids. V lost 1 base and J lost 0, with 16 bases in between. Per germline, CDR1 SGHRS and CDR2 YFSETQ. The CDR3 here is CASSLYGFSGMNTEAFF. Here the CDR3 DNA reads TGCGCCAGCAGCTTGTACGGGTTCAGTGGGATGAACACTGAAGCTTTCTTT. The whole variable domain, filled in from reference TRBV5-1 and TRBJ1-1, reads KAGVTQTPRYLIKTRGQQVTLSCSPISGHRSVSWYQQTPGQGLQFLFEYFSETQRNKGNFPGRFSGRQFSNSRSEMNVSTLELGDSALYLCASSLYGFSGMNTEAFFGQGTRLTVV.

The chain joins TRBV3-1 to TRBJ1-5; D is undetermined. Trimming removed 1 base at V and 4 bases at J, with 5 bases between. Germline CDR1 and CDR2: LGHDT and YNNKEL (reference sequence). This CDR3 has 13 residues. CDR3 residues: CASSQALNQPQHF. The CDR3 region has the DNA TGTGCCAGCAGCCAAGCCCTAAATCAGCCCCAGCATTTT.

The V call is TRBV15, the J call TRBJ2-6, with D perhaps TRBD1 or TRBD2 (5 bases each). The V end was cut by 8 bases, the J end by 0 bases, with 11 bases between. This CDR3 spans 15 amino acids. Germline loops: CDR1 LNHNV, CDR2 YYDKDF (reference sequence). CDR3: CATFGTYSGANVLTF. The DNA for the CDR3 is TGTGCCACCTTTGGGACCTACTCTGGGGCCAACGTCCTGACTTTC.

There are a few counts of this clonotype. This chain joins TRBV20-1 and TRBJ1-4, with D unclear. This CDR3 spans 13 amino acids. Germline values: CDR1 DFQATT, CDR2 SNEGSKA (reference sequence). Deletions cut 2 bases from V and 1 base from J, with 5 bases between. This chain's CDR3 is CSARQETNEKLFF. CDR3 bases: TGCAGTGCTAGACAGGAAACTAATGAAAAACTGTTTTTT.

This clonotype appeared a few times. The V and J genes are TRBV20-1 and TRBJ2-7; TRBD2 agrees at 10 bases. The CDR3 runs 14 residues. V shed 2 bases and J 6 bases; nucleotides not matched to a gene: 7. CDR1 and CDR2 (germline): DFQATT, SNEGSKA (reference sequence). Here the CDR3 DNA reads TGCAGTGCTAGATCGACTAGCGGGTCATCCGAGCAGTACTTC. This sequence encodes CSARSTSGSSEQYF.

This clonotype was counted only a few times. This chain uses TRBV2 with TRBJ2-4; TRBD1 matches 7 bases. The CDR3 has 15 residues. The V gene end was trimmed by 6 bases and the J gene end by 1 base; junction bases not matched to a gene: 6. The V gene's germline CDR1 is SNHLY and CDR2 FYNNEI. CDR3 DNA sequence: TGTGCCAGCAGCGGAACAGGGGCTGCCAAAAACATTCAGTACTTC. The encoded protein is CASSGTGAAKNIQYF. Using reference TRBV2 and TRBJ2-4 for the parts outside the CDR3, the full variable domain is EPEVTQTPSHQVTQMGQEVILRCVPISNHLYFYWYRQILGQKVEFLVSFYNNEISEKSEIFDDQFSVERPDGSNFTLKIRSTKLEDSAMYFCASSGTGAAKNIQYFGAGTRLSVL.

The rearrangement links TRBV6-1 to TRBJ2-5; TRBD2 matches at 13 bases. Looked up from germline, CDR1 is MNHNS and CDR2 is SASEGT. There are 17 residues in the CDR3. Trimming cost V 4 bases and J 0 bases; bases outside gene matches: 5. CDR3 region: CASSVGLAGVHQETQYF. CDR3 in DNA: TGTGCCAGCAGTGTCGGACTAGCGGGAGTTCACCAAGAGACCCAGTACTTC.

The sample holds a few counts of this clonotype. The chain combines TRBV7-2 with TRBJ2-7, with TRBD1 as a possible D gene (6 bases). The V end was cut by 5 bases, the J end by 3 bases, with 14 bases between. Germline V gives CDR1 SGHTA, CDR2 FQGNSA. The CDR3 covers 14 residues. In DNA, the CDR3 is TGTGCCAGCAGCCTGGAACAGGGCGGCTACGAGCAGTACGTC. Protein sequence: CASSLEQGGYEQYV.